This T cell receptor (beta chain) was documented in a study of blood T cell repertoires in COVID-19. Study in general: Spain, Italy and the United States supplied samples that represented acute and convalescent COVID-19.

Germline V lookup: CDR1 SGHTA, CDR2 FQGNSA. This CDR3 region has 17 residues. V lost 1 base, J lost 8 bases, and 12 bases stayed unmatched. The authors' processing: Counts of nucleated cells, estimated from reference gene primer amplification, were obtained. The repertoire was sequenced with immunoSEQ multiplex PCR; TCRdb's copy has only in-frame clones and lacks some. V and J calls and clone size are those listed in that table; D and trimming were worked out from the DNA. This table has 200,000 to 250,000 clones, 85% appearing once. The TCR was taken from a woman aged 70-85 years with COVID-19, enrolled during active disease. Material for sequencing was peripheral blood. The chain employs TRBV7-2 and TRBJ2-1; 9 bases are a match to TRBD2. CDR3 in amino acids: CASSLGVGGRAVDEQFF. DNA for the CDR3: TGTGCCAGCAGCTTAGGAGTAGGCGGGAGGGCGGTGGATGAGCAGTTCTTC.